This T cell receptor (beta chain) came from a study of immune cell composition in non-small cell lung cancer. This table comes from immunoSEQ multiplex PCR, and its TCRdb copy is limited to in-frame clones, with some not included. The sample consists of 4,900 or so clones, around 81% of them appearing once. The germline V gene has CDR1 SGHRS and CDR2 YFSETQ. The CDR3 is 12 residues long. The source material was lung tumor tissue. This TCR was sampled from a human donor with non-small cell lung cancer. The rearrangement links TRBV5-1 to TRBJ2-7, with D tentatively TRBD2 (5 bases). This CDR3 is CAKEAVSYEQYF. In DNA form, the CDR3 reads TGCGCGAAGGAGGCGGTCTCCTACGAGCAGTACTTC.